These T cell receptor beta chains were read from a single sample in a study of blood T cell repertoires in COVID-19. Libraries were prepared by immunoSEQ multiplex PCR; TCRdb keeps only in-frame clonotypes and omits some of them. Counted here are fewer than 80,000 clones, roughly 90% occurring once; the ten biggest clones make up about 6%. The source material was peripheral blood. Receptor source: a man aged 80 or over with COVID-19, enrolled during active disease. Each CDR3 is given with its conserved first and last residue.

CDR3aa: CASSLGILAGVSYEQYF; j_gene: TRBJ2-7; v_gene: TRBV11-2
CDR3aa: CASSLAGTDTQYF; j_gene: TRBJ2-3; v_gene: TRBV5-6
CDR3aa: CASSGQGVTEAFF; j_gene: TRBJ1-1; v_gene: TRBV28
CDR3aa: CASSLRDGGSSYEQYF; j_gene: TRBJ2-7; v_gene: TRBV7-8
CDR3aa: CASSVAPTVNSPLHF; j_gene: TRBJ1-6; v_gene: TRBV9
CDR3aa: CASSPGTGYGYTF; j_gene: TRBJ1-2; v_gene: TRBV18
CDR3aa: CASSPQGNTIYF; j_gene: TRBJ1-3; v_gene: TRBV2
CDR3aa: CASGLVVPTARGREAFF; j_gene: TRBJ1-1; v_gene: TRBV12-5
CDR3aa: CASSLGQGADSGEKLFF; j_gene: TRBJ1-4; v_gene: TRBV11-2
CDR3aa: CASGNLQGSNQPQHF; j_gene: TRBJ1-5; v_gene: TRBV7-3
CDR3aa: CASSFKKTGADSPLHF; j_gene: TRBJ1-6; v_gene: TRBV5-8
CDR3aa: CASSYEWQGGSPLHF; j_gene: TRBJ1-6; v_gene: TRBV6-5
CDR3aa: CASSPQGAGAFF; j_gene: TRBJ1-1; v_gene: TRBV27
CDR3aa: CSAQAGANNYGYTF; j_gene: TRBJ1-2; v_gene: TRBV29-1
CDR3aa: CASSKVGRGDGGYTF; j_gene: TRBJ1-2; v_gene: TRBV21-1
CDR3aa: CAGAQGASGNTIYF; j_gene: TRBJ1-3; v_gene: TRBV6-5
CDR3aa: CASSPNLRGPSYGYTF; j_gene: TRBJ1-2; v_gene: TRBV4-2
CDR3aa: CASSEEGYSNQPQHF; j_gene: TRBJ1-5; v_gene: TRBV2
CDR3aa: CASSLNRLAGEVGELFF; j_gene: TRBJ2-2; v_gene: TRBV7-2
CDR3aa: CASSKTDYYGYTF; j_gene: TRBJ1-2; v_gene: TRBV6-6
CDR3aa: CASSYPPNEQYF; j_gene: TRBJ2-7; v_gene: TRBV6-5
CDR3aa: CASSFAGDSRVPYEQYF; j_gene: TRBJ2-7; v_gene: TRBV5-1
CDR3aa: CASARDSRYNEQFF; j_gene: TRBJ2-1; v_gene: TRBV6-6
CDR3aa: CASSQTSGATQETQYF; j_gene: TRBJ2-5; v_gene: TRBV5-4
CDR3aa: CASSLGGRPAGGYTF; j_gene: TRBJ1-2; v_gene: TRBV5-1
CDR3aa: CASSQRQGATNEKLFF; j_gene: TRBJ1-4; v_gene: TRBV14
CDR3aa: CASSPDRGRSEKLFF; j_gene: TRBJ1-4; v_gene: TRBV11-3
CDR3aa: CASSIDRTGGTDTQYF; j_gene: TRBJ2-3; v_gene: TRBV19
CDR3aa: CATSRGSGGTYNEQFF; j_gene: TRBJ2-1; v_gene: TRBV15
CDR3aa: CASSRGTTSAIRHTQYF; j_gene: TRBJ2-3; v_gene: TRBV5-8
CDR3aa: CAISLTIGTGEGGYTF; j_gene: TRBJ1-2; v_gene: TRBV10-3
CDR3aa: CASSQARRGEQFF; j_gene: TRBJ2-1; v_gene: TRBV3-1/TRBV3-2
CDR3aa: CASSSRTSGVMDTQYF; j_gene: TRBJ2-3; v_gene: TRBV7-2
CDR3aa: CASSLGGSLPRTLNTEAFF; j_gene: TRBJ1-1; v_gene: TRBV5-5
CDR3aa: CASSFDRGGYGYTF; j_gene: TRBJ1-2; v_gene: TRBV5-6
CDR3aa: CASSTSSGGALYTQYF; j_gene: TRBJ2-3; v_gene: TRBV6-2/TRBV6-3
CDR3aa: CASSLRTSGGAGELFF; j_gene: TRBJ2-2; v_gene: TRBV5-1
CDR3aa: CASRLAGQGEKLFF; j_gene: TRBJ1-4; v_gene: TRBV5-1
CDR3aa: CSDRGDYGYTF; j_gene: TRBJ1-2; v_gene: TRBV20-1
CDR3aa: CASSLGRNTGELFF; j_gene: TRBJ2-2; v_gene: TRBV27
CDR3aa: CASSQADRGSPLHF; j_gene: TRBJ1-6; v_gene: TRBV3-1/TRBV3-2
CDR3aa: CASSYSGSGSTIYF; j_gene: TRBJ1-3; v_gene: TRBV6-5
CDR3aa: CASSSTGHRYGYTF; j_gene: TRBJ1-2; v_gene: TRBV6-5
CDR3aa: CASSQLAGVAWYF; j_gene: TRBJ2-7; v_gene: TRBV3-1/TRBV3-2
CDR3aa: CASSVNRGRNRHSNQPQHF; j_gene: TRBJ1-5; v_gene: TRBV9